The text below deals with one T cell receptor beta chain. This CDR3 region has 13 residues. V was cut by 0 bases and J by 4 bases, with 4 bases left in between. Per germline, CDR1 SGDLS and CDR2 YYNGEE. The sample is drawn from a study of blood T cell repertoires in COVID-19. Across the study: The cDNA or gDNA used as material had been derived from T cells, B-cell-depleted T cells, or PBMCs.

In the original processing: Reference gene primer amplification gave estimated nucleated cell counts. Clones were sequenced by immunoSEQ multiplex PCR, and TCRdb holds only the in-frame ones, with some missing. V and J calls and clone size are given by that table; D and trimming were obtained from the DNA. The sample records over 55,000 clones, approximately 91% being singletons. Sequenced sample: peripheral blood. The rearrangement joins TRBV9 to TRBJ1-4, with unresolved D. The TCR originated in a man aged 60-69 years with acute or convalescent COVID-19. DNA for the CDR3: TGTGCCAGCAGCGTAGGAGTTAATGAAAAACTGTTTTTT. It codes for CASSVGVNEKLFF.